The clone carrying this T cell receptor (beta chain) was counted many times. Its specificity is unknown. The data are from a study of T-cell reconstitution after alpha-beta-depleted transplantation in children. CDR3 size: 13 residues. Trimming removed 7 bases from V and 2 bases from J, with 15 bases in between. The germline V gene encodes CDR1 SQVTM and CDR2 ANQGSEA. This sample's TCRbeta library carried unique molecular identifier barcodes. TCRdb recomputed calls from the PCR reads with MiXCR, one row per CDR3 protein. Found here are hundreds of thousands of distinct CDR3 sequences, roughly 13% of them singletons; the top ten hold 0.65% to 0.9%. General observations from the study: Expanded graft clones numbering several hundred reportedly gave rise to alpha-beta T cells about two months after transplant.

This receptor was obtained from a girl aged 2-10 years with congenital amegakaryocytic thrombocytopenia, due to receive a stem cell transplant. Sequenced material: PBMCs, taken before TCRalphabeta/CD19-depleted stem cell transplant. V and J are TRBV29-1 and TRBJ2-7; D not resolved. The CDR3 region has the DNA TGCAGCGGCCGCGCGCCGGCAGCCTACGAGCAGTACTTC. Its translation: CSGRAPAAYEQYF.